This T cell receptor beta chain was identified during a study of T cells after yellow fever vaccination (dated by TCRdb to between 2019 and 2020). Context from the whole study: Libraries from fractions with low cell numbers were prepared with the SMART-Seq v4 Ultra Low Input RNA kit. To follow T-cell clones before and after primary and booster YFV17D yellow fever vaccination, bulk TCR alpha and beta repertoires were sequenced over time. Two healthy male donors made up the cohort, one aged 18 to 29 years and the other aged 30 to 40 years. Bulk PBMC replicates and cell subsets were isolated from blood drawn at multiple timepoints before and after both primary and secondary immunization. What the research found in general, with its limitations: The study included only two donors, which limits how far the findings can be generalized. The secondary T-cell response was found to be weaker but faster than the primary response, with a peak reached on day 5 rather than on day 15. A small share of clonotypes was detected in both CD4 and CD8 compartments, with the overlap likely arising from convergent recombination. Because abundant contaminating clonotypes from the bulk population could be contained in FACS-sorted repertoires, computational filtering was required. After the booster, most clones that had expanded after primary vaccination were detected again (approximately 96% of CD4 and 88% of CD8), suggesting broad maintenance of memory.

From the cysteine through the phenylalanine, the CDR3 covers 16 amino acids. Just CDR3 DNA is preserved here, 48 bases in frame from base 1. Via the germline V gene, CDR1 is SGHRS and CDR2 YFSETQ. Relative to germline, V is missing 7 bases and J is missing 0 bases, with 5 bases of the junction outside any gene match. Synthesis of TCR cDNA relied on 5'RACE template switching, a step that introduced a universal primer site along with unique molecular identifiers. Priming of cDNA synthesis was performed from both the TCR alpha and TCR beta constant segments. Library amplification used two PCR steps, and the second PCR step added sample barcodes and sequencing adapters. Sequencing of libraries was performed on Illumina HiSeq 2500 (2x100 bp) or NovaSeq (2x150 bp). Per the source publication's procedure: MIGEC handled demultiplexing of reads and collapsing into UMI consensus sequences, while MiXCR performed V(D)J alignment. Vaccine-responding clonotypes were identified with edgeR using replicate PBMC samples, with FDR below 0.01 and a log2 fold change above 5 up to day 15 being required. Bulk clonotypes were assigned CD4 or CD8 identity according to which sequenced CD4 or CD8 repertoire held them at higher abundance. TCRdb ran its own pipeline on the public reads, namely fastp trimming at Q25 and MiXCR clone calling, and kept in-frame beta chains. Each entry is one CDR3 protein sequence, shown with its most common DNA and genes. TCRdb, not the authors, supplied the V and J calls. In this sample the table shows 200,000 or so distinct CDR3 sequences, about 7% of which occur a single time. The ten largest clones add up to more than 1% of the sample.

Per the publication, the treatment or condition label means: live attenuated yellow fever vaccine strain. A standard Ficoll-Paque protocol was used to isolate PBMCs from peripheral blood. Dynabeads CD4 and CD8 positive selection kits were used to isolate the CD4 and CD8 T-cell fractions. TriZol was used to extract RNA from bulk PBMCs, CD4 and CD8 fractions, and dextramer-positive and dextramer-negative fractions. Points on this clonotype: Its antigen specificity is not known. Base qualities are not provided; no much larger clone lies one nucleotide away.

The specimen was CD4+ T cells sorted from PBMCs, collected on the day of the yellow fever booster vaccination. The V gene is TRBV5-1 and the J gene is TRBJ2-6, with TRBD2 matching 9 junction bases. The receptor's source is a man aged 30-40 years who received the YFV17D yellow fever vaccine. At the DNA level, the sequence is TGCGCCAGCCTAGCGGGAAGTCCCTCTGGGGCCAACGTCCTGACTTTC. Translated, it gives CASLAGSPSGANVLTF.